This T cell receptor beta chain was recorded in a study of CD8 T cells in ankylosing spondylitis. The study's findings and limits: Reactive arthritis synovial fluid and blood were previously reported to contain some motif variants. Relatively scarce in peripheral blood, disease-linked clones were CD8+.

This clonotype was seen at least ten times. What it binds is unknown. The CDR3 sequence is 15 residues long. CDR1 is MNHNS, CDR2 SASEGT, per germline. V was pared by 6 bases and J by 4 bases, with 15 bases between. TCRdb re-called the 5' RACE reads through MiXCR, storing one row per CDR3 protein. The repertoire consists of hundreds of thousands of distinct CDR3 sequences, with 25% to 30% occurring once and the leading ten covering 6.6%. The V gene is TRBV6-1, the J gene TRBJ1-4; D is possibly TRBD1 (6 bases). The TCR originated in a male donor with ankylosing spondylitis or in good health (not recorded which). The source material was blood, either unsorted or a sorted T cell fraction (not recorded which). The CDR3 spells CASSRTVPSNEKLFF. Written as DNA, the CDR3 is TGTGCCAGCAGCCGGACAGTCCCGAGTAATGAAAAACTGTTTTTT.